Below are 24 T cell receptor beta chains sequenced from a single sample in a study of TIL therapy for anti-PD-1-resistant metastatic lung cancer. The immunoSEQ assay was v3. TCRdb's table, derived via immunoSEQ multiplex PCR, lists solely in-frame clones and lacks some. The sample carries under 35,000 clones, 74% recorded once. The time point here: pre-treatment sample, taken before nivolumab and TIL therapy. Sequencing used blood, obtained at baseline. Receptors originate from a woman between 30 and 85 years old with non-small cell lung cancer.

Of note for this clone: At one end the junction does not follow the germline gene, possibly because of a read error. The genes are TRBV6-1 and TRBJ2-1; TRBD2 matches at 8 bases. The CDR3 has 15 residues. Germline V gene sequence: CDR1 MNHNS, CDR2 SASEGT. CDR3 protein: CASREVLAEYNEQFF. In DNA, the CDR3 is TGTGCCAGCAGAGAAGTACTAGCGGAATACAATGAGCAGTTCTTC.

The V and J genes are TRBV12-5 and TRBJ1-6; TRBD1 might be the D (6 bases). There are 14 residues in the CDR3. Trimming took 1 base from V and 7 from J, leaving 8 bases between them. Germline CDR1 is LGHNT and CDR2 is FRNRAP. The CDR3: CASGLADRNSPLHF. In DNA form, the CDR3 reads TGTGCTAGTGGTTTGGCTGACAGGAATTCACCCCTCCACTTT.

This clone turned up a few times. The genes are TRBV5-1 and TRBJ2-1; a weak D match, TRBD2 (6 bases). Trimming took off 0 bases at V and 8 bases at J, with 6 bases between the two ends. CDR3 length equals 12 residues. The V gene's germline CDR1 is SGHRS and CDR2 YFSETQ. CDR3 protein: CASSLGEDEQFF. The DNA of the CDR3 is TGCGCCAGCAGCTTGGGGGAGGATGAGCAGTTCTTC.

This clone was recorded a few times. CDR3: CSARLGNEQFF. For the CDR3, the DNA is TGCAGTGCTAGATTAGGGAATGAGCAGTTCTTC. The rearrangement links TRBV20-1 to TRBJ2-1; D remains unclear. Germline CDR1 reads DFQATT; CDR2 reads SNEGSKA (reference sequence). V shed 2 bases and J shed 7 bases, with 6 bases lying between them. The CDR3 runs to 11 residues.

The CDR3 protein is CASSDPGPDTQYF. The CDR3 nucleotides read TGTGCCAGCAGTGACCCGGGTCCGGATACGCAGTATTTT. This sequence joins TRBV6-1 and TRBJ2-3; D is undetermined. Trimming stripped 3 bases from V and 6 bases from J, with 10 bases between. The CDR3 has 13 residues. CDR1 is MNHNS and CDR2 is SASEGT in the germline V gene.

This clone occurred a few times. The chain joins TRBV11-2 to TRBJ1-5; D is uncertain. V dropped 3 bases and J dropped 4 bases, with 13 bases sitting between them. This CDR3 contains 15 residues. The germline V gene encodes CDR1 SGHAT and CDR2 FQNNGV. The CDR3 here is CASSFGSKGNQPQHF. The CDR3 coding sequence is TGTGCCAGCAGCTTCGGGAGTAAAGGTAATCAGCCCCAGCATTTT. Full variable domain (outside the CDR3, taken from reference TRBV11-2 and TRBJ1-5): EAGVAQSPRYKIIEKRQSVAFWCNPISGHATLYWYQQILGQGPKLLIQFQNNGVVDDSQLPKDRFSAERLKGVDSTLKIQPAKLEDSAVYLCASSFGSKGNQPQHFGDGTRLSIL.

This clone was found a few times. The chain recombines TRBV7-9 with TRBJ1-2; D may be TRBD1 (5 bases). V lost 0 bases and J 8 bases, leaving 13 bases between the germline ends. Germline loops: CDR1 SEHNR, CDR2 FQNEAQ (reference sequence). This CDR3 is 14 amino acids long. The CDR3 DNA follows: TGTGCCAGCAGCTTAGCCCATGGGGGAGGGGGCTACACCTTC. Encoded protein: CASSLAHGGGGYTF.

The chain has TRBV10-2 and TRBJ2-7; no clear D gene. Trimming shortened V by 6 bases and J by 3 bases, and 9 bases separated the two germline ends. Germline V gene data show CDR1 as WSHSY and CDR2 as SAAADI. This CDR3 spans 12 amino acids. CDR3 in amino acids: CASSPDGYEQYF. The CDR3 DNA is TGCGCCAGCAGCCCGGACGGCTACGAGCAGTACTTC.

The chain combines TRBV19 with TRBJ1-3, with 7 bases fitting TRBD1. V was pared by 3 bases and J by 4 bases, with 6 bases of the junction left unmatched. This CDR3 is 15 amino acids long. Germline V gene lookup returns CDR1 LNHDA and CDR2 SQIVND (reference sequence). The CDR3 DNA follows: TGTGCCAGTAGTATCCCAGGGGGACTCGGAAACACCATATATTTT. Protein sequence: CASSIPGGLGNTIYF.

The rearrangement uses TRBV11-2 and TRBJ2-3; no firm D call. The V gene lost 0 bases and the J gene lost 8 bases, with 9 bases spanning the gap. The length of the CDR3 is 13 residues. CDR1 and CDR2 (germline): SGHAT, FQNNGV. CDR3 sequence: CASSLERAATQYF. The CDR3 DNA sequence: TGTGCCAGCAGCTTAGAAAGGGCCGCTACGCAGTATTTT.

CDR3 residues: CASGQGWYEQYF. The CDR3 coding sequence is TGCGCCAGCGGACAGGGTTGGTACGAGCAGTACTTC. The V and J genes are TRBV10-2 and TRBJ2-7; 8 nucleotides line up with TRBD1. The germline CDR1 and CDR2 sequences are WSHSY and SAAADI. The trim removed 8 bases at V and 4 bases at J, leaving 4 bases unmatched. CDR3 length: 12 residues.

This chain connects TRBV4-1 to TRBJ1-4; tentative D call: TRBD1 (6 bases). The CDR3 runs 18 residues. Per the germline V gene, CDR1 is MGHRA and CDR2 is YSYEKL. Trimming cost V 1 base and J 5 bases, with 20 bases left between them. CDR3 bases: TGCGCCAGCAGCCAAGTGTCTGCCGGGACATCGGTAAATGAAAAACTGTTTTTT. Translating gives CASSQVSAGTSVNEKLFF.

The CDR3 spells CASSQMGDPRMSEQFF. CDR3 DNA sequence: TGTGCCAGCAGCCAAATGGGGGACCCCCGAATGTCTGAGCAGTTCTTC. The V and J genes are TRBV5-4 and TRBJ2-1, with D perhaps TRBD1 or TRBD2 (5 bases each). Germline lookup yields CDR1 SGHNT and CDR2 YYREEE (reference sequence). V was shortened by 4 bases and J by 9 bases, with 23 bases between the two germline ends. The CDR3 sequence is 16 residues long.

This clone was seen a few times. The V call is TRBV5-4, the J call TRBJ1-2; possible D gene TRBD1, 5 bases. V lost 1 base and J 3 bases, leaving 13 bases between the germline ends. The CDR3 has 15 amino acids. The germline gives CDR1 SGHNT, CDR2 YYREEE (reference sequence). The DNA of the CDR3 is TGTGCCAGCAGCTTGAACGGGGGTATCGACTATGGCTACACCTTC. This gives the protein CASSLNGGIDYGYTF.

CDR3 nucleotides: TGCGCCAGCAGCTTGGGTCCTAGCACAGATACGCAGTATTTT. Amino acid sequence: CASSLGPSTDTQYF. This chain uses TRBV5-1 with TRBJ2-3, with D hard to call. The CDR3 is made up of 14 amino acids. V dropped 0 bases and J dropped 0 bases, with 5 bases sitting between them. The V gene's germline CDR1 is SGHRS and CDR2 YFSETQ. The full variable domain, rest sourced from reference TRBV5-1 and TRBJ2-3, is KAGVTQTPRYLIKTRGQQVTLSCSPISGHRSVSWYQQTPGQGLQFLFEYFSETQRNKGNFPGRFSGRQFSNSRSEMNVSTLELGDSALYLCASSLGPSTDTQYFGPGTRLTVL.

The rearrangement uses TRBV6-1 and TRBJ1-2; 9 nucleotides align to TRBD1. CDR3 length: 15 amino acids. CDR1 and CDR2 (germline): MNHNS, SASEGT. V dropped 2 bases and J dropped 7; count of bases not matched to a gene: 8. CDR3 sequence reads: CASSENPGTGSGYTF. In DNA, the CDR3 is TGTGCCAGCAGTGAAAATCCCGGGACAGGGAGTGGCTACACCTTC.

This clone was seen only a few times. The chain employs TRBV6-1 and TRBJ2-7; TRBD2 aligns across 12 bases. The junction had 1 base not matched to a gene; V was cut back by 4 bases and J by 0 bases. The CDR3 consists of 15 residues. The germline V gene encodes CDR1 MNHNS and CDR2 SASEGT. Here the CDR3 reads CASSGTSGASYEQYF. CDR3 sequence (DNA): TGTGCCAGCAGTGGGACTAGCGGGGCCTCCTACGAGCAGTACTTC.

The chain couples TRBV19 to TRBJ1-5; TRBD1 agrees at 9 bases. Germline trimming cut 8 bases from V and 4 bases from J; bases unmatched to any gene: 3. The CDR3 totals 13 residues. In germline, CDR1 is LNHDA, CDR2 SQIVND (reference sequence). The CDR3 nucleotides are TGTGCCAGTGGAGACAGGGGGAATCAGCCCCAGCATTTT. This translates into CASGDRGNQPQHF. Using reference TRBV19 and TRBJ1-5 for the parts outside the CDR3, the full variable domain is DGGITQSPKYLFRKEGQNVTLSCEQNLNHDAMYWYRQDPGQGLRLIYYSQIVNDFQKGDIAEGYSVSREKKESFPLTVTSAQKNPTAFYLCASGDRGNQPQHFGDGTRLSIL.

V usage is TRBV20-1 and J usage is TRBJ1-3; D unresolved. V lost 7 bases and J lost 7, with 11 bases in between. Germline V CDR1 and CDR2: DFQATT, SNEGSKA (reference sequence). The CDR3 sequence is 11 residues long. This CDR3 reads CSGKGLNTIYF. For the CDR3, the DNA is TGCAGTGGTAAAGGGTTGAACACCATATATTTT.

This clone was seen only once. This rearrangement joins TRBV7-7 to TRBJ2-7, with 10 bases lining up with TRBD1. Trimming at V came to 5 bases and at J to 2 bases, leaving 3 bases not matched to a gene. The germline V gene has CDR1 SSHAT and CDR2 FNYEAQ (reference sequence). This CDR3 comprises 14 residues. The CDR3 nucleotides are TGTGCCAGCAGCCCTGGGACAGGGGCCTACGAGCAGTACTTC. As protein: CASSPGTGAYEQYF. The variable domain in full, with the rest retrieved from reference TRBV7-7 and TRBJ2-7, is GAGVSQSPRYKVTKRGQDVTLRCDPISSHATLYWYQQALGQGPEFLTYFNYEAQPDKSGLPSDRFSAERPEGSISTLTIQRTEQRDSAMYRCASSPGTGAYEQYFGPGTRLTVT.

The chain has TRBV6-1 and TRBJ2-5; a possible D gene is TRBD2 (5 bases). V was pared by 8 bases and J by 1 base, with 11 bases between. CDR1 MNHNS and CDR2 SASEGT come from the germline V gene. CDR3 length: 13 amino acids. The CDR3 DNA reads as TGTGCCAGCCGTATCCGGGGCCAAGAGACCCAGTACTTC. This gives the protein CASRIRGQETQYF.

The V and J genes are TRBV18 and TRBJ1-4; no firm D call. This CDR3 is 17 amino acids long. Germline CDR1 is KGHSH and CDR2 is LQKENI. With 3 bases removed from V and 2 bases from J, the gap between germline ends came to 16 bases. For the CDR3, the DNA is TGTGCCAGCTCACCTCGGACGGGCGGGGTCACTAATGAAAAACTGTTTTTT. As protein: CASSPRTGGVTNEKLFF.

By proportion, this clone is medium-sized. The V and J genes are TRBV4-1 and TRBJ2-7; tentative D call: TRBD2 (6 bases). The V gene's germline CDR1 is MGHRA and CDR2 YSYEKL. V was pared by 0 bases and J by 4 bases, with 19 bases between. The CDR3 length is 17 residues. The CDR3 spells CASSQDKTRRGYYEQYF. The DNA of the CDR3 is TGCGCCAGCAGCCAAGATAAGACGAGGCGGGGATATTACGAGCAGTACTTC.

The chain carries TRBV29-1 and TRBJ2-5, with 8 bases lining up with TRBD1. The germline V gene encodes CDR1 SQVTM and CDR2 ANQGSEA. V was clipped by 5 bases and J by 2 bases; unmatched bases: 16. This CDR3 comprises 17 residues. CDR3 residues: CSVIRGQGGMKQETQYF. In nucleotides, the CDR3 is TGCAGCGTTATTCGCGGACAGGGAGGTATGAAACAAGAGACCCAGTACTTC.